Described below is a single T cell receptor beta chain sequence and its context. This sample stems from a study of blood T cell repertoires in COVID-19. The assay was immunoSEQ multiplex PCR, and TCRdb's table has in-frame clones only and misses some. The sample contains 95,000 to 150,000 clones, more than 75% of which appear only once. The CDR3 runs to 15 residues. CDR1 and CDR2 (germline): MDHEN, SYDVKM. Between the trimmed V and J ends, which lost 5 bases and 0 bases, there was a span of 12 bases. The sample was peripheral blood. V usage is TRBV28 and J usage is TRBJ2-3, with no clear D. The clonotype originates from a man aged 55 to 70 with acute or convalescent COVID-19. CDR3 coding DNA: TGTGCCAGCAGTCCCCAAGATACTAGCACAGATACGCAGTATTTT. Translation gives CASSPQDTSTDTQYF.